This T cell receptor (beta chain) was documented in a study of technical replicates of blood from a handful of donors. TCRdb keeps only in-frame clones here, not all; method: immunoSEQ multiplex PCR. The sample consists of roughly 67,000 clones, roughly 98% of them appearing once. The V gene lost 5 bases and the J gene lost 7 bases, with 20 bases spanning the gap. CDR3 length: 15 residues. Germline V gene lookup returns CDR1 SNHLY and CDR2 FYNNEI. Specimen: T cells isolated from PBMCs. The receptor was isolated from a human donor in good health. This sequence joins TRBV2 and TRBJ2-5, with D perhaps TRBD2 (6 bases). CDR3 sequence: CASSQEMGGLATQYF. The CDR3 coding sequence is TGTGCCAGCAGTCAGGAAATGGGGGGATTGGCGACCCAGTACTTC.